The sample holds many counts of the clone carrying this T cell receptor beta chain. TCRdb recomputed calls from the RT-PCR reads with MiXCR, one row per CDR3 protein. Of about 780,000 distinct CDR3 sequences in the sample, around 18% are singletons; the top ten hold 11%. Germline loops: CDR1 ENHRY, CDR2 SYGVKD. CDR3 length: 15 residues. The ends were cut back, 0 bases at V and 13 bases at J, with 16 bases in the middle. This sample is part of a study of response to subunit inactivated influenza vaccine. The source is a man aged 50 or older who received an inactivated influenza vaccine. The chain recombines TRBV10-3 with TRBJ1-6; unclear D gene. The material sequenced was PBMCs from blood, taken roughly 5 days after vaccination. The CDR3 loop reads CAISESAGTGKPLHF. CDR3 coding DNA: TGTGCCATCAGTGAGTCTGCGGGCACGGGGAAGCCCCTCCACTTT.